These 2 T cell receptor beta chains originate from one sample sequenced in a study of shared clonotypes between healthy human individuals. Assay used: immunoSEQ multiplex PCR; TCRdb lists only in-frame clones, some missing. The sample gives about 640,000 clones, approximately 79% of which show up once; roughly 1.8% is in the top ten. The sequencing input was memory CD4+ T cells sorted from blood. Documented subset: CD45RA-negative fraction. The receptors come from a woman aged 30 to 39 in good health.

CDR3 sequence: CASSANRGSNEKLFF. DNA of the CDR3: TGTGCCAGCAGCGCCAACAGGGGCAGTAATGAAAAACTGTTTTTT. The chain carries TRBV7-9 and TRBJ1-4; 7 bases are a match to TRBD1. The CDR3 loop spans 15 amino acids. The trim removed 5 bases at V and 4 bases at J, leaving 7 bases unmatched. CDR1 and CDR2 from the germline V gene are SEHNR and FQNEAQ (reference sequence).

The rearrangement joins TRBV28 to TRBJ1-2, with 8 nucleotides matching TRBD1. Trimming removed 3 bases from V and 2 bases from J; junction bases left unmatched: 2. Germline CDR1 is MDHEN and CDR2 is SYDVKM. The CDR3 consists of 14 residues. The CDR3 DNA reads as TGTGCCAGCAGTTTCCAGGGGGCAAACTATGGCTACACCTTC. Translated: CASSFQGANYGYTF.